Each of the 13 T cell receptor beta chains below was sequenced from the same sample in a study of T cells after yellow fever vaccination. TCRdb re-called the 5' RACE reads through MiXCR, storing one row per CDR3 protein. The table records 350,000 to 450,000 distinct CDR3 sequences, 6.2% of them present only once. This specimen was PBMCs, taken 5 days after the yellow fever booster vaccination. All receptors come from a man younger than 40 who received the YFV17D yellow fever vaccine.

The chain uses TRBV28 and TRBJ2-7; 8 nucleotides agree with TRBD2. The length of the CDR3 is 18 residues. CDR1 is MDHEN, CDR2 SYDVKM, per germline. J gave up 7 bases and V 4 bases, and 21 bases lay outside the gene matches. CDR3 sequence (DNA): TGTGCCAGCAGTTCCACCACCTCCCTTTCAGCGGGAGCGCGAGAGCAGTACTTC. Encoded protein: CASSSTTSLSAGAREQYF.

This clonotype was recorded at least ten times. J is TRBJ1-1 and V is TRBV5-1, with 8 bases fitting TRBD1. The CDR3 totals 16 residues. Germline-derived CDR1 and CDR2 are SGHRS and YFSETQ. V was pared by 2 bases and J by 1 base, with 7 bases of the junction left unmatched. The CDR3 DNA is TGCGCCAGCAGCTTCGGGATGACAGGGGCGAACACTGAAGCTTTCTTT. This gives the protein CASSFGMTGANTEAFF.

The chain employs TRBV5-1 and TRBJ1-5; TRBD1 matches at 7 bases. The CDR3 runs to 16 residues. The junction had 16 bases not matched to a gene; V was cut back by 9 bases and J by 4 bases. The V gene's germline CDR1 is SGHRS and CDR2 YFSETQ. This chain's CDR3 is CAIISTGQRFNQPQHF. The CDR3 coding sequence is TGCGCCATCATATCCACGGGACAGCGTTTTAATCAGCCCCAGCATTTT. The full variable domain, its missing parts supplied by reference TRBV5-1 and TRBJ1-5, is KAGVTQTPRYLIKTRGQQVTLSCSPISGHRSVSWYQQTPGQGLQFLFEYFSETQRNKGNFPGRFSGRQFSNSRSEMNVSTLELGDSALYLCAIISTGQRFNQPQHFGDGTRLSIL.

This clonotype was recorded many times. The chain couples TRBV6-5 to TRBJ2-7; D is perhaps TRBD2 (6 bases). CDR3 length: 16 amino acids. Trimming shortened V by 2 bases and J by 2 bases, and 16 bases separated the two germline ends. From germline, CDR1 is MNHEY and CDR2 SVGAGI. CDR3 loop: CASSYQAAERAYEQYF. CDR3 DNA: TGTGCCAGCAGTTACCAAGCGGCGGAGCGGGCCTACGAGCAGTACTTC.

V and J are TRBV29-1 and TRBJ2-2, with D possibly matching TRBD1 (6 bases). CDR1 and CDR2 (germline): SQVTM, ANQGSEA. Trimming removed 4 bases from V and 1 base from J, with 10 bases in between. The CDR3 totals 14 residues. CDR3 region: CSVGRTENTGELFF. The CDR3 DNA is TGCAGCGTTGGGAGGACAGAGAACACCGGGGAGCTGTTTTTT.

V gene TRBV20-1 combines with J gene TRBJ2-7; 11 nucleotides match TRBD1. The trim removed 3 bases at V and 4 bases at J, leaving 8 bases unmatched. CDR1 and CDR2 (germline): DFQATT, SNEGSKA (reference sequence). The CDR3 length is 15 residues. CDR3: CSASKGTGGAYEQYF. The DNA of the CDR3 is TGCAGTGCTAGTAAGGGGACAGGGGGAGCTTACGAGCAGTACTTC.

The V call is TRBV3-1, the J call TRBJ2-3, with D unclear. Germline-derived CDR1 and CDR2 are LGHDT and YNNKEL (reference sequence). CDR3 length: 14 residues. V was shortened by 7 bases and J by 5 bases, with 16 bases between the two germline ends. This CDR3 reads CASIHTAYGDTQYF. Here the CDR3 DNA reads TGTGCCAGCATCCATACGGCGTACGGAGATACGCAGTATTTT.

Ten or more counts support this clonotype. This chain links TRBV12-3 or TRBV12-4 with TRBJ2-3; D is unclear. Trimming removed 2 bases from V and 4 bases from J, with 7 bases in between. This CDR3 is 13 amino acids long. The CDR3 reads CASSLMAADTQYF. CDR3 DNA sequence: TGTGCCAGCAGTTTAATGGCGGCAGATACGCAGTATTTT.

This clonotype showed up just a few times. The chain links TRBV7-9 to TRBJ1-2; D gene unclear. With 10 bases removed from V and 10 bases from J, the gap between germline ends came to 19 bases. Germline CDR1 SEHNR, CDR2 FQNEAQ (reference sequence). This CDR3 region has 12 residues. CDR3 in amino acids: CATGVADSDYTF. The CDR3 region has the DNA TGTGCCACTGGGGTGGCGGATTCAGACTACACCTTC. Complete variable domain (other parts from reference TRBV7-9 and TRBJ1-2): DTGVSQNPRHKITKRGQNVTFRCDPISEHNRLYWYRQTLGQGPEFLTYFQNEAQLEKSRLLSDRFSAERPKGSFSTLEIQRTEQGDSAMYLCATGVADSDYTFGSGTRLTVV.

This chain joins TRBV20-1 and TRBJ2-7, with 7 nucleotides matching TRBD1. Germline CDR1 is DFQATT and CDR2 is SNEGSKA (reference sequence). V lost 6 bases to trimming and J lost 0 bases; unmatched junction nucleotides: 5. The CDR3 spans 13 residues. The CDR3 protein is CSARGQSSYEQYF. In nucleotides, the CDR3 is TGCAGTGCCAGGGGACAGAGCTCCTACGAGCAGTACTTC.

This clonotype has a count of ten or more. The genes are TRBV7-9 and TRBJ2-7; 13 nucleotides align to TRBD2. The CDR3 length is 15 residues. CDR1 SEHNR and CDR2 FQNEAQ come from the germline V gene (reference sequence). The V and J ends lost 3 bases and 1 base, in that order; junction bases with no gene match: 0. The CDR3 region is CASSLGLAGSYEQYF. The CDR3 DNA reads TGTGCCAGCAGCTTGGGACTAGCGGGATCCTACGAGCAGTACTTC.

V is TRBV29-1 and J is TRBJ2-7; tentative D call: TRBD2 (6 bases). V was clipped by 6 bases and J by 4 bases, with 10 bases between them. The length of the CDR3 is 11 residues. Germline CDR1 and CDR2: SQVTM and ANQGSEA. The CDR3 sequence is CSVLGGYEQYF. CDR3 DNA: TGCAGCGTCCTGGGAGGTTACGAGCAGTACTTC.

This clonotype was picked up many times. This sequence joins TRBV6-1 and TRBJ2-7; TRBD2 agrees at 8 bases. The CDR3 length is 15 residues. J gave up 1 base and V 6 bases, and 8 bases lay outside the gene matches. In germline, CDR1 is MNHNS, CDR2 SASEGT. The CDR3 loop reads CASRRGLAESYEQYF. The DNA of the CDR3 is TGTGCCAGCAGACGAGGACTAGCCGAGTCCTACGAGCAGTACTTC.